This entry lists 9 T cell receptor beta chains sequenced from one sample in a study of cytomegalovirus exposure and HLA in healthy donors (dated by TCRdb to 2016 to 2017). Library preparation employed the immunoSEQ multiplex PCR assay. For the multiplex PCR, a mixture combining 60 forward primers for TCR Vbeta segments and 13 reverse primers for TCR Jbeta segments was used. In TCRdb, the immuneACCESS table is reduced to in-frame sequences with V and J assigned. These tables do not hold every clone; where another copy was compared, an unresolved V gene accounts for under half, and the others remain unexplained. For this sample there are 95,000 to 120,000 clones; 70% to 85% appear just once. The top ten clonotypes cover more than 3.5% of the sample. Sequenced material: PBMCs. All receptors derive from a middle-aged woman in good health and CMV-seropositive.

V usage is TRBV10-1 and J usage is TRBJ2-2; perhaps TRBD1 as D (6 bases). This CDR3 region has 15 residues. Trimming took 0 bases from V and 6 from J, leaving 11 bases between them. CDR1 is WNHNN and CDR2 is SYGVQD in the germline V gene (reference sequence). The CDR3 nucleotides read TGCGCCAGCAGTGAGTCAGGGGGACGTCCCGGGGAGCTGTTTTTT. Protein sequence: CASSESGGRPGELFF.

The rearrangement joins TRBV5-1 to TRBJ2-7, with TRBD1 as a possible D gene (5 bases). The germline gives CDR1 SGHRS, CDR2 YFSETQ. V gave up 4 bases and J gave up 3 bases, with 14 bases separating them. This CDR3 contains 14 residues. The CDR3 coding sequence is TGCGCCAGCAGCCCCCGTGAAGGGGTCTACGAGCAGTACTTC. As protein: CASSPREGVYEQYF. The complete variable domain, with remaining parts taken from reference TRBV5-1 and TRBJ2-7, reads KAGVTQTPRYLIKTRGQQVTLSCSPISGHRSVSWYQQTPGQGLQFLFEYFSETQRNKGNFPGRFSGRQFSNSRSEMNVSTLELGDSALYLCASSPREGVYEQYFGPGTRLTVT.

CDR3 sequence (DNA): TGCGCCAGCAGCCCTCCTAGCGGGGGGGATCAAGAGACCCAGTACTTC. This translates into CASSPPSGGDQETQYF. The chain carries TRBV5-1 and TRBJ2-5, with 12 bases lining up with TRBD2. This CDR3 contains 16 residues. Germline V gene data show CDR1 as SGHRS and CDR2 as YFSETQ. With V trimmed by 4 bases and J by 2 bases, 6 bases remained unmatched.

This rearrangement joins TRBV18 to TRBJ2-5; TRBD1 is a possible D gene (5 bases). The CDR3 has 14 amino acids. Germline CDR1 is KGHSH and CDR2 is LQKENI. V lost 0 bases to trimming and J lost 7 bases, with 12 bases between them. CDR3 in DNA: TGTGCCAGCTCACCACCGAGCAGGGCCGGGACCCAGTACTTC. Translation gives CASSPPSRAGTQYF.

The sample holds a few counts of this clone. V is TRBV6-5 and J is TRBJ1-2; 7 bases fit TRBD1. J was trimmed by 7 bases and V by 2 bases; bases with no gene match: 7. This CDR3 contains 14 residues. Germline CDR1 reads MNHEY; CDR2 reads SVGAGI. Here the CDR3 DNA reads TGTGCCAGCAGTTACGGTACAGGGGCGGTTGGCTACACCTTC. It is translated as CASSYGTGAVGYTF.

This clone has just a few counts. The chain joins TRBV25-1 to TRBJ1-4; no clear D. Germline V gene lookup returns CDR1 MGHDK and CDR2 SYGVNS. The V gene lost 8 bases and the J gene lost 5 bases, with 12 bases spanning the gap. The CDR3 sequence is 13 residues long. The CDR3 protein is CASRGLENEKLFF. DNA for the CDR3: TGTGCCAGCCGCGGTTTAGAAAATGAAAAACTGTTTTTT.

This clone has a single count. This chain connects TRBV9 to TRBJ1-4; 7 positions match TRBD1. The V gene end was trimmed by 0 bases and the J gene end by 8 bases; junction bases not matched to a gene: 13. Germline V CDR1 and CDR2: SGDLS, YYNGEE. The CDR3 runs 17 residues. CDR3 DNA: TGTGCCAGCAGCGTAGCAGGGGGTTACGGATTACGGGAAAAACTGTTTTTT. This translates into CASSVAGGYGLREKLFF.

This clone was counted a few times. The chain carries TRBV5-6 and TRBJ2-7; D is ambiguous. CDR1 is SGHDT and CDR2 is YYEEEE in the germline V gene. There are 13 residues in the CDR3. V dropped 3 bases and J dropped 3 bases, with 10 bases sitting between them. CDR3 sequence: CASSSDIFYEQYF. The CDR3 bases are TGTGCCAGCAGCTCAGACATCTTCTACGAGCAGTACTTC.

CDR3 protein: CASSELGTRGNEQFF. The CDR3 region has the DNA TGTGCCAGCAGCGAACTTGGGACTAGGGGAAATGAGCAGTTCTTC. The chain carries TRBV7-9 and TRBJ2-1; 8 bases are shared with TRBD2. V lost 5 bases, J lost 7 bases, and 10 bases stayed unmatched. CDR1 SEHNR and CDR2 FQNEAQ come from the germline V gene (reference sequence). This CDR3 comprises 15 residues.